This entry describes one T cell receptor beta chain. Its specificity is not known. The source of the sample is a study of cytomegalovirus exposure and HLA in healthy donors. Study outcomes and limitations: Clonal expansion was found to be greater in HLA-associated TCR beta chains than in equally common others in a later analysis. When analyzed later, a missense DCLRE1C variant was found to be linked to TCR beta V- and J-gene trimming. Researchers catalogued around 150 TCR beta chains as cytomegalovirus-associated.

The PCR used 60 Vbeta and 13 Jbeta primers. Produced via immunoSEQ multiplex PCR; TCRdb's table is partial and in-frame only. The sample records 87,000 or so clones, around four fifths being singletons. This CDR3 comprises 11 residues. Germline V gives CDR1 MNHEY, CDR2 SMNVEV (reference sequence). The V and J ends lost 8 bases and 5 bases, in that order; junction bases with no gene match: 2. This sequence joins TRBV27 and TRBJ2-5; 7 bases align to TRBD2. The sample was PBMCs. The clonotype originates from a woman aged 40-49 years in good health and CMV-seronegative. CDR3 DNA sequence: TGTGCCAGCTGGGGGGGGGAGACCCAGTACTTC. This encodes CASWGGETQYF.